Listed here are 22 T cell receptor beta chains from one sample, sequenced in a study of T-cell memory formation after mild COVID-19. TCRdb passed the 5' RACE reads through MiXCR, listing each CDR3 protein once. The sample lists about 420,000 distinct CDR3 sequences, 23% seen once, with about an eighth in the top ten. The material sequenced was PBMCs or a T cell subset sorted from them (not recorded which). The receptors here all came from an adult woman who had mild COVID-19 (a few samples of this study predate the infection). Cell type and time point are not known.

This clonotype was found a few times. The rearrangement links TRBV11-2 to TRBJ2-7; D is tentatively TRBD1 or TRBD2 (5 bases each). Germline V gene sequence: CDR1 SGHAT, CDR2 FQNNGV. The CDR3 extends over 16 amino acids. V dropped 5 bases and J dropped 3 bases, with 20 bases sitting between them. The CDR3 here is CASSKRGWDQGYEQYF. The CDR3 DNA reads TGTGCCAGCAGCAAGCGCGGGTGGGATCAGGGCTACGAGCAGTACTTC.

The CDR3 bases are TGCGCCAGCAGCCGAACAGCCGCAGCAGATACGCAGTATTTT. It is translated as CASSRTAAADTQYF. The rearrangement links TRBV5-1 to TRBJ2-3; D gene unclear. CDR1 and CDR2 from the germline V gene are SGHRS and YFSETQ. Trimming shortened V by 4 bases and J by 4 bases, and 13 bases separated the two germline ends. This CDR3 has 14 amino acids. The variable domain in full, with the rest retrieved from reference TRBV5-1 and TRBJ2-3, is KAGVTQTPRYLIKTRGQQVTLSCSPISGHRSVSWYQQTPGQGLQFLFEYFSETQRNKGNFPGRFSGRQFSNSRSEMNVSTLELGDSALYLCASSRTAAADTQYFGPGTRLTVL.

The chain has TRBV18 and TRBJ2-7; D is possibly TRBD2 (6 bases). CDR3 length: 15 residues. Germline V CDR1 and CDR2: KGHSH, LQKENI. V lost 3 bases and J 3 bases, leaving 15 bases between the germline ends. The CDR3 is CASSPIRDSDYEQYF. The CDR3 DNA is TGTGCCAGCTCACCTATCCGGGACTCTGACTACGAGCAGTACTTC. The full variable domain, in which reference TRBV18 and TRBJ2-7 provide the parts outside the CDR3, is NAGVMQNPRHLVRRRGQEARLRCSPMKGHSHVYWYRQLPEEGLKFMVYLQKENIIDESGMPKERFSAEFPKEGPSILRIQQVVRGDSAAYFCASSPIRDSDYEQYFGPGTRLTVT.

The V and J genes are TRBV9 and TRBJ1-2, with D possibly TRBD1 on 6 matching bases. V lost 0 bases to trimming and J lost 1 base, with 10 bases between them. Germline V lookup: CDR1 SGDLS, CDR2 YYNGEE. This CDR3 is built from 15 residues. The CDR3 loop reads CASSVGAGDNYGYTF. The DNA for the CDR3 is TGTGCCAGCAGCGTAGGCGCAGGGGATAACTATGGCTACACCTTC. Complete variable domain (other parts from reference TRBV9 and TRBJ1-2): DSGVTQTPKHLITATGQRVTLRCSPRSGDLSVYWYQQSLDQGLQFLIQYYNGEERAKGNILERFSAQQFPDLHSELNLSSLELGDSALYFCASSVGAGDNYGYTFGSGTRLTVV.

The CDR3: CASSPPRRGGETQYF. Written as DNA, the CDR3 is TGTGCCAGCTCACCACCGAGGCGGGGAGGGGAGACCCAGTACTTC. The J gene is TRBJ2-5, the V gene TRBV18; 7 positions agree with TRBD2. Germline-derived CDR1 and CDR2 are KGHSH and LQKENI. V dropped 0 bases and J dropped 5; count of bases not matched to a gene: 6. The CDR3 runs to 15 residues.

This clonotype was detected a few times. The chain carries TRBV10-3 and TRBJ2-7; D is ambiguous. Trimming shortened V by 5 bases and J by 2 bases, and 13 bases separated the two germline ends. The CDR3 covers 14 residues. From germline, CDR1 is ENHRY and CDR2 SYGVKD. In DNA, the CDR3 is TGTGCCATCAGTCCGCAAAAGCCGACCTACGAGCAGTACTTC. As protein: CAISPQKPTYEQYF.

This sequence joins TRBV5-1 and TRBJ2-2; D remains ambiguous. V lost 3 bases and J 5 bases, leaving 8 bases between the germline ends. The germline CDR1 and CDR2 sequences are SGHRS and YFSETQ. CDR3 size: 13 residues. The CDR3: CASSSRQTGELFF. The CDR3 DNA reads as TGCGCCAGCAGCTCAAGACAAACCGGGGAGCTGTTTTTT.

The V gene is TRBV9, the J gene TRBJ2-7; either TRBD1 or TRBD2 may fit D (7 bases each). Germline CDR1 SGDLS, CDR2 YYNGEE. This CDR3 region has 16 residues. The V end lost 3 bases, the J end lost 3 bases, and 19 bases lay between the germline ends. In DNA, the CDR3 is TGTGCCAGCAGCGCCCTAGACAGGGACTATATCTACGAGCAGTACTTC. This translates into CASSALDRDYIYEQYF.

This clonotype was seen only a few times. V usage is TRBV15 and J usage is TRBJ2-3, with D unresolved. This CDR3 has 10 amino acids. Trimming took 7 bases from V and 5 from J, leaving 4 bases between them. Germline CDR1 LNHNV, CDR2 YYDKDF (reference sequence). The CDR3 DNA reads TGTGCCACCATGGGAGATACGCAGTATTTT. Its translation: CATMGDTQYF.

This clonotype was detected a few times. The rearrangement joins TRBV4-1 to TRBJ1-1; D may be TRBD1 (5 bases). Germline V gene data show CDR1 as MGHRA and CDR2 as YSYEKL. V was cut by 8 bases and J by 0 bases, with 13 bases left in between. CDR3 length: 14 amino acids. Here the CDR3 reads CASVLGPLNTEAFF. The CDR3 DNA follows: TGCGCCAGCGTTCTGGGGCCGCTGAACACTGAAGCTTTCTTT.

The chain recombines TRBV6-5 with TRBJ2-6; D is unresolved. There are 16 residues in the CDR3. The germline V gene encodes CDR1 MNHEY and CDR2 SVGAGI. The germline V and J ends were trimmed by 4 bases and 0 bases, with 10 bases remaining between them. The CDR3 nucleotides are TGTGCCAGCAGTTCCCACACCGACTCTGGGGCCAACGTCCTGACTTTC. Its protein is CASSSHTDSGANVLTF.

The rearrangement uses TRBV24-1 and TRBJ1-4, with a tentative D call TRBD1 (5 bases). V was clipped by 4 bases and J by 8 bases, with 16 bases between them. CDR1 KGHDR and CDR2 SFDVKD come from the germline V gene. This CDR3 comprises 15 residues. The CDR3 DNA is TGTGCCACCAGTGACTACCGGGACGGAGGGGAAAAACTGTTTTTT. This sequence encodes CATSDYRDGGEKLFF.

V usage is TRBV29-1 and J usage is TRBJ2-5; D uncertain. This CDR3 has 11 residues. Looked up from germline, CDR1 is SQVTM and CDR2 is ANQGSEA. The ends were cut back, 3 bases at V and 5 bases at J, with 7 bases in the middle. The CDR3 DNA reads as TGCAGCGTTGAGGAATGGGAGACCCAGTACTTC. As protein: CSVEEWETQYF.

The J gene is TRBJ2-7, the V gene TRBV11-3, with D unclear. V dropped 1 base and J dropped 4 bases, with 11 bases sitting between them. The germline gives CDR1 SGHNT, CDR2 YENEEA. This CDR3 region has 14 residues. The CDR3 loop is CASSLGTVPYEQYF. The CDR3 region has the DNA TGTGCCAGCAGCTTAGGTACGGTTCCGTACGAGCAGTACTTC.

This clonotype occurred many times. The chain joins TRBV7-8 to TRBJ2-6, with D tentatively TRBD1 or TRBD2 (5 bases each). Germline V gene data show CDR1 as SGHVS and CDR2 as FQNEAQ. Trimming removed 5 bases at V and 2 bases at J, with 10 bases between. The CDR3 runs 15 residues. CDR3 sequence (DNA): TGTGCCAGCAGCCCTAGAGGGGCTGGGGCCAACGTCCTGACTTTC. Residues: CASSPRGAGANVLTF.

This clonotype was recorded a few times. V gene TRBV19 combines with J gene TRBJ2-5; D possibly corresponds to TRBD1 (6 bases). The CDR3 length is 15 residues. Germline V CDR1 and CDR2: LNHDA, SQIVND (reference sequence). Deletions cut 5 bases from V and 1 base from J, with 14 bases between. CDR3: CASSRYRGGQETQYF. The CDR3 DNA reads as TGTGCCAGTAGTCGATATCGAGGGGGCCAAGAGACCCAGTACTTC.

This clonotype has more than one count but fewer than ten. The rearrangement links TRBV5-1 to TRBJ2-3; the D gene is possibly TRBD1 (7 bases). CDR1 and CDR2 from the germline V gene are SGHRS and YFSETQ. V was pared by 0 bases and J by 3 bases, with 14 bases between. The CDR3 runs 16 residues. DNA of the CDR3: TGCGCCAGCAGCTTGGCCCCAGGGGGGCCAACAGATACGCAGTATTTT. Protein sequence: CASSLAPGGPTDTQYF.

This clonotype was observed at least ten times. This chain connects TRBV12-3 or TRBV12-4 to TRBJ2-7; 9 bases fit TRBD1. The junction had 4 bases not matched to a gene; V was cut back by 5 bases and J by 2 bases. The CDR3 loop spans 14 amino acids. CDR3 DNA sequence: TGTGCCAGCAGTCCGGGACAGGGAGCCTACGAGCAGTACTTC. It translates to CASSPGQGAYEQYF.

This clonotype was seen a few times. V gene TRBV7-9 combines with J gene TRBJ2-7, with 8 positions matching TRBD1. V lost 6 bases to trimming and J lost 4 bases; unmatched junction nucleotides: 8. The CDR3 spans 14 residues. In germline, CDR1 is SEHNR, CDR2 FQNEAQ (reference sequence). CDR3 residues: CASSTRQGSYEQYF. Written as DNA, the CDR3 is TGTGCCAGCAGTACCCGACAGGGGAGTTACGAGCAGTACTTC.

In this sample, this clonotype turned up a few times. The chain joins TRBV28 to TRBJ1-5, with no clear D. V was shortened by 6 bases and J by 11 bases, with 29 bases between the two germline ends. Germline V CDR1 and CDR2: MDHEN, SYDVKM. The CDR3 has 17 residues. CDR3 region: CASSPFREGLRSATQHF. The CDR3, as DNA: TGTGCCAGCAGCCCATTCCGGGAAGGCCTACGATCAGCGACCCAGCATTTT.

The sample holds many counts of this clonotype. CDR3 sequence: CASSLVGYNEQFF. CDR3 bases: TGTGCCAGCAGCTTAGTTGGTTACAATGAGCAGTTCTTC. V is TRBV7-9 and J is TRBJ2-1; D is unclear. Trimming shortened V by 1 base and J by 4 bases, and 5 bases separated the two germline ends. Germline CDR1 SEHNR, CDR2 FQNEAQ (reference sequence). This CDR3 comprises 13 residues.

This clonotype was seen more than once but under ten times. This chain joins TRBV29-1 and TRBJ2-3, with TRBD1 matching over 7 bases. Germline CDR1 is SQVTM and CDR2 is ANQGSEA. V lost 4 bases and J lost 6; bases outside the gene matches: 7. CDR3 length equals 13 residues. Here the CDR3 DNA reads TGCAGCGTTGCGTGGGGACAGAAGGATACGCAGTATTTT. Encoded protein: CSVAWGQKDTQYF.